This is a list of T cell receptor beta chains from one sample in a study of cytomegalovirus exposure and HLA in healthy donors. TCRdb keeps only in-frame clones here, not all; method: immunoSEQ multiplex PCR. This table has 100,000 to 150,000 clones, around 84% appearing once. Sequenced sample: PBMCs. The receptors were sampled from a man in his forties or fifties in good health and CMV-seronegative. CDR3s include the opening cysteine and the closing phenylalanine or tryptophan. Each record gives: D gene, clone size, CDR3 length, V gene, J gene, CDR3 DNA, CDR3 protein. The D gene is left open where the match is weak. The size entry is marked missing in some rows and otherwise reads once, few, many or a size class.

>TRBD1|.|15|TRBV4-3|TRBJ1-6
TGCGCCAGCAGTTACGAGGACAGGGACAATTCACCCCTCCACTTT
CASSYEDRDNSPLHF
>TRBD1|.|14|TRBV19|TRBJ1-4
TGTGCCAGTAGTATCGGGACAGGGAAGGCAAAACTGTTTTTT
CASSIGTGKAKLFF
>TRBD2|.|15|TRBV7-2|TRBJ2-7
TGTGCCAGCAGCCAGACGACTAGCGGGCCGGAAGAGCAGTACTTC
CASSQTTSGPEEQYF
>TRBD1|.|15|TRBV6-1|TRBJ2-1
TGTGCCAGCAGGAAATCGGGACAGGCTTACAATGAGCAGTTCTTC
CASRKSGQAYNEQFF
>.|.|15|TRBV6-5|TRBJ2-2
TGTGCCAGCAGCACGGGCGGGGCGAACACCGGGGAGCTGTTTTTT
CASSTGGANTGELFF
>.|once|13|TRBV7-7|TRBJ2-7
TGTGCTAGCAGCTTATCGGGAGAAGGGGAGCAGTACTTC
CASSLSGEGEQYF
>TRBD2|.|14|TRBV5-6|TRBJ2-4
TGTGCCAGCAGCTTGTTTACGGGAGGGAACATTCAGTACTTC
CASSLFTGGNIQYF
>.|.|15|TRBV7-9|TRBJ1-1
TGTGCCAGCAGCTTAGGGGGCAGCCCGAACACTGAAGCTTTCTTT
CASSLGGSPNTEAFF
>.|few|13|TRBV7-3|TRBJ1-1
TGTGCCAGCAGCTTGCAGATGAACACTGAAGCTTTCTTT
CASSLQMNTEAFF
>.|.|15|TRBV4-1|TRBJ1-5
TGCGCCAGCAGCCAAGTAGGGAGAAGCAATCAGCCCCAGCATTTT
CASSQVGRSNQPQHF
>.|.|14|TRBV4-1|TRBJ2-7
TGCGCCAGCAGCCAAAAACAAGGAGCCTACGAGCAGTACTTC
CASSQKQGAYEQYF
>.|few|14|TRBV5-1|TRBJ1-1
TGCGCCAGCAGCTTGTTGGGGAGGAACACTGAAGCTTTCTTT
CASSLLGRNTEAFF
>TRBD2|.|16|TRBV10-2|TRBJ2-1
TGCGCCAGCAGTGGGACTAGCGGGGGCCCCTACAATGAGCAGTTCTTC
CASSGTSGGPYNEQFF
>.|.|15|TRBV7-2|TRBJ1-2
TGTGCCAGCAGCAAAGGAGGGCAGGCGTCCTATGGCTACACCTTC
CASSKGGQASYGYTF
>.|.|15|TRBV6-1|TRBJ2-7
TGTGCCAGCAGTGAAGAGGTCGGGGGTAGCTACGAGCAGTACTTC
CASSEEVGGSYEQYF
>.|.|13|TRBV7-9|TRBJ2-7
TGTGCCAGCAGTGAGGACGGGATCTACGAGCAGTACTTC
CASSEDGIYEQYF
>TRBD1|.|15|TRBV15|TRBJ2-7
TGTGCCACCAGGTTTTCGGGACAGGAGTCCTACGAGCAGTACTTC
CATRFSGQESYEQYF
>.|.|11|TRBV20-1|TRBJ1-1
TGCAGTGTGGCGGAGGCCACTGAAGCTTTCTTT
CSVAEATEAFF
>.|.|15|TRBV9|TRBJ2-1
TGTGCCAGCAGCCCGAGCAGCGGATCCGACAATGAGCAGTTCTTC
CASSPSSGSDNEQFF
>TRBD1|.|14|TRBV2|TRBJ1-4
TGTGCCAGCAGAATACAGGGGATAGGCGAAAAACTGTTTTTT
CASRIQGIGEKLFF
>.|.|14|TRBV5-1|TRBJ2-1
TGCGCCAGCAGCTCGTTTGACAGAGACAATGAGCAGTTCTTC
CASSSFDRDNEQFF
>.|.|13|TRBV13|TRBJ1-3
TGTGCCAGCGTAAGCCTCTCTGGAAACACCATATATTTT
CASVSLSGNTIYF
>.|once|14|TRBV5-1|TRBJ2-5
TGCGCCAGCAGCTTGGCGAGGCCCGGGGAGACCCAGTACTTC
CASSLARPGETQYF
>.|.|12|TRBV30|TRBJ2-7
TGTGCCTGGGGGCGTGGGCCCTACGAGCAGTACTTC
CAWGRGPYEQYF
>.|once|17|TRBV12-5|TRBJ2-5
TGTGCTAGTGGTTTGGTACAGGGGGGGGATCCTAAAGAGACCCAGTACTTC
CASGLVQGGDPKETQYF
>TRBD1|once|16|TRBV12-5|TRBJ1-2
TGTGCTAGTGGTTTGACTACTGACGGGACAGAAGTCTACTACACCTTC
CASGLTTDGTEVYYTF
>TRBD2|.|13|TRBV6-5|TRBJ2-7
TGTGCCAGCAGTTTTGCGGGGGGCTACGAGCAGTACTTC
CASSFAGGYEQYF
>TRBD1|.|15|TRBV7-3|TRBJ1-1
TGTGCCAGCAGCCCAGGGGCAGGGGGCCTACCGGGAGCTTTCTTT
CASSPGAGGLPGAFF
>TRBD2|.|16|TRBV27|TRBJ2-7
TGTGCCAGCAGTTTCGCGGGGGGCCTAATCGGGGACGAGCAGTACTTC
CASSFAGGLIGDEQYF
>TRBD1|.|18|TRBV4-1|TRBJ1-1
TGCGCCAGCAGCGTCCGTTTGCGACAGGGAAAAAGTACCGCTGAAGCTTTCTTT
CASSVRLRQGKSTAEAFF
>TRBD2|.|15|TRBV6-5|TRBJ2-4
TGTGCCAGCAGCCCCAGCGGGGTTTTCAAAAACATTCAGTACTTC
CASSPSGVFKNIQYF
>TRBD2|.|16|TRBV5-1|TRBJ2-7
TGCGCCAGCAGCTTGGCCGGGGTAGCGGGGTATTACGAGCAGTACTTC
CASSLAGVAGYYEQYF
>TRBD1|few|14|TRBV5-1|TRBJ1-2
TGCGCCAGCAGCTTGGCGGGACAGGGGGACGGCTACACCTTC
CASSLAGQGDGYTF
>.|.|15|TRBV6-5|TRBJ2-3
TGTGCCAGCACCTCGGACAGAGATAGCACAGATACGCAGTATTTT
CASTSDRDSTDTQYF
>TRBD2|few|15|TRBV5-1|TRBJ2-3
TGCGCCAGCAGCCCATTCCGGGGGGACACAGATACGCAGTATTTT
CASSPFRGDTDTQYF
>.|.|14|TRBV7-7|TRBJ2-3
TGTGCTAGCAGCCCGACGGGGAGCACAGATACGCAGTATTTT
CASSPTGSTDTQYF
>.|.|14|TRBV5-1|TRBJ1-4
TGCGCCAGCAGCTTGGGACAGCCGAATGAAAAACTGTTTTTT
CASSLGQPNEKLFF
>TRBD1|.|14|TRBV4-1|TRBJ1-6
TGCGCCAGCAGCCCGACAGGGGGAATTGCACCCCTCCACTTT
CASSPTGGIAPLHF
>.|.|14|TRBV4-1|TRBJ2-7
TGCGCCAGCAGCCAAGCGGGTCTCCCCACCGAGCAGTACTTC
CASSQAGLPTEQYF
>TRBD1|once|18|TRBV9|TRBJ2-3
TGTGCCAGCAGCCCACGGCCGGGCGCAGGGGGCATCACAGATACGCAGTATTTT
CASSPRPGAGGITDTQYF
>.|.|15|TRBV6-1|TRBJ2-5
TGTGCCAGCAGCCTCGGGACTGGTTCATGGGAGACCCAGTACTTC
CASSLGTGSWETQYF
>TRBD2|.|16|TRBV9|TRBJ2-3
TGTGCCAGCAGCGTATGGCTAGCGGGGGGCACAGATACGCAGTATTTT
CASSVWLAGGTDTQYF
>TRBD1|once|15|TRBV6-1|TRBJ1-1
TGTGCCAGCAGTCCTACAACAGGGGCCGGCACTGAAGCTTTCTTT
CASSPTTGAGTEAFF
>.|.|17|TRBV19|TRBJ2-6
TGTGCCAGTAGCCCAATTCCAGGGTACTCTGGGGCCAACGTCCTGACTTTC
CASSPIPGYSGANVLTF
>.|.|16|TRBV5-4|TRBJ2-2
TGTGCCAGCACCCTCATGACAGCGTCGAACACCGGGGAGCTGTTTTTT
CASTLMTASNTGELFF
>.|.|14|TRBV27|TRBJ1-5
TGTGCCAGCAGCACTAGGGTTAGCAATCAGCCCCAGCATTTT
CASSTRVSNQPQHF
>.|.|14|TRBV6-5|TRBJ1-6
TGTGCCAGCAGTTACTCGACTCTCAGTTCACCCCTCCACTTT
CASSYSTLSSPLHF
>.|.|15|TRBV25-1|TRBJ2-3
TGTGCCAGCAGTGATGATAGAGGGCGGCCAGATACGCAGTATTTT
CASSDDRGRPDTQYF
>.|.|11|TRBV20-1|TRBJ2-3
TGCAGTGCCCGACTAGTAGATACGCAGTATTTT
CSARLVDTQYF
>TRBD1|.|20|TRBV13|TRBJ1-6
TGTGCCAGCAGCTTAAGCCCCGAACAGGGGGCCCTCATATATAATTCACCCCTCCACTTT
CASSLSPEQGALIYNSPLHF
>TRBD1|.|13|TRBV4-1|TRBJ2-7
TGCGCCAGCAGCCCGTATCAGGGGGACGAGCAGTACTTC
CASSPYQGDEQYF
>TRBD2|few|15|TRBV5-4|TRBJ2-2
TGTGCCAGCAGCTCACCCGGCGGGAGAACCGGGGAGCTGTTTTTT
CASSSPGGRTGELFF
>.|once|13|TRBV5-1|TRBJ1-6
TGCGCCAGCAGCCGACGACAGGAATCACCCCTCCACTTT
CASSRRQESPLHF
>.|.|15|TRBV5-1|TRBJ1-6
TGCGCCAGCAGCCGGACCGACAGCCCATTTATTACCCTCCACTTT
CASSRTDSPFITLHF
>TRBD1|.|17|TRBV19|TRBJ1-2
TGTGCCAGTAGTGAGACAGGGGTACTGTCTACCCTCTATGGCTACACCTTC
CASSETGVLSTLYGYTF